The 18 T cell receptor beta chains below come from one sample, sequenced in a study of shared clonotypes between healthy human individuals. The table came from immunoSEQ multiplex PCR; TCRdb's copy has only in-frame clones and leaves some out. The sample shows about 1.5 million clones, about 98% of them seen only once. Specimen: naive CD4+ T cells sorted from blood. Indicated subset: CD45RA+ positively selected. The receptor source for this set is a man in his thirties or forties in good health.

V usage is TRBV2 and J usage is TRBJ2-1; TRBD2 aligns across 10 bases. CDR1 is SNHLY and CDR2 is FYNNEI in the germline V gene. The CDR3 has 14 residues. The ends lost 4 bases at V and 9 bases at J; junction bases unmatched: 6. The CDR3 DNA is TGTGCCAGCAGTGCAGGGACTAGCGTGATTGAGCAGTTCTTC. Translating it yields CASSAGTSVIEQFF.

The chain's CDR3 is CASTGPGFTEAFF. DNA for the CDR3: TGTGCCAGCACAGGGCCCGGGTTTACTGAAGCTTTCTTT. This chain connects TRBV6-6 to TRBJ1-1; perhaps TRBD1 as D (5 bases). Germline V lookup: CDR1 MNHNY, CDR2 SVGAGI (reference sequence). Trimming stripped 7 bases from V and 5 bases from J, with 14 bases between. The length of the CDR3 is 13 residues.

V usage is TRBV5-1 and J usage is TRBJ1-1, with no clear D. The CDR3 is 15 amino acids. CDR1 and CDR2 from the germline V gene are SGHRS and YFSETQ. The germline V and J ends were trimmed by 0 bases and 4 bases, with 13 bases remaining between them. The DNA for the CDR3 is TGCGCCAGCAGCTTGGACGGGGTTCGGGGCACTGAAGCTTTCTTT. Translating gives CASSLDGVRGTEAFF. The whole variable domain, filled in from reference TRBV5-1 and TRBJ1-1, reads KAGVTQTPRYLIKTRGQQVTLSCSPISGHRSVSWYQQTPGQGLQFLFEYFSETQRNKGNFPGRFSGRQFSNSRSEMNVSTLELGDSALYLCASSLDGVRGTEAFFGQGTRLTVV.

This sequence joins TRBV6-5 and TRBJ2-7, with D possibly being TRBD1 (6 bases). Germline CDR1 and CDR2: MNHEY and SVGAGI. The CDR3 is 14 amino acids. V was pared by 7 bases and J by 2 bases, with 15 bases between. The CDR3 here is CASNKGGSPYEQYF. The CDR3 nucleotides read TGTGCCAGCAATAAAGGGGGTTCCCCCTACGAGCAGTACTTC.

A note on this clone: This CDR3 is also generated by other DNA sequences in the sample. This sequence joins TRBV18 and TRBJ2-1; 10 bases map to TRBD1. The V and J ends lost 6 bases and 9 bases, in that order; junction bases with no gene match: 5. This CDR3 has 13 residues. Per the germline V gene, CDR1 is KGHSH and CDR2 is LQKENI. In DNA form, the CDR3 reads TGTGCCAGCTCTCCCGGACAGGGGGGTGAGCAGTTCTTC. This codes for CASSPGQGGEQFF.

The chain couples TRBV28 to TRBJ2-1; 10 bases line up with TRBD2. Unmatched junction bases numbered 4, after V lost 2 bases and J lost 3 bases. CDR1 MDHEN and CDR2 SYDVKM come from the germline V gene. There are 16 residues in the CDR3. The CDR3 loop reads CASSLQGLAIYNEQFF. The CDR3 region has the DNA TGTGCCAGCAGTTTACAGGGACTAGCGATCTACAATGAGCAGTTCTTC.

The CDR3 sequence: CASSLGLFRGSGEKLFF. DNA of the CDR3: TGTGCCAGCAGCTTAGGCCTTTTTAGGGGAAGCGGGGAAAAACTGTTTTTT. The V gene is TRBV13, the J gene TRBJ1-4, with D perhaps matching TRBD1 (5 bases). The V gene's germline CDR1 is PRHDT and CDR2 FYEKMQ (reference sequence). Trimming removed 0 bases from V and 8 bases from J, with 19 bases in between. The CDR3 runs 17 residues.

The chain is built from TRBV25-1 and TRBJ2-5; 12 positions match TRBD2. Per germline, CDR1 MGHDK and CDR2 SYGVNS. The CDR3 is 16 amino acids. V lost 6 bases and J lost 5; bases outside the gene matches: 10. The CDR3 DNA is TGTGCCAGCAGGGAAGGAAGACTAGCGGGAGTGGAGACCCAGTACTTC. Translation gives CASREGRLAGVETQYF.

The V gene is TRBV19, the J gene TRBJ2-7; D is possibly TRBD1 (6 bases). The ends were cut back, 3 bases at V and 7 bases at J, with 19 bases in the middle. Germline CDR1 and CDR2: LNHDA and SQIVND (reference sequence). The CDR3 contains 15 residues. CDR3 amino acids: CASSILAGVSQEQYF. In nucleotides, the CDR3 is TGTGCCAGTAGTATTTTGGCAGGGGTGAGTCAGGAGCAGTACTTC.

The V gene is TRBV5-5, the J gene TRBJ1-5; D is unclear. The CDR3 is made up of 13 amino acids. Deletions cut 10 bases from V and 7 bases from J, with 18 bases between. Germline CDR1 and CDR2: SGHKS and YYEKEE (reference sequence). The CDR3 loop is CALTSEGGQPQHF. CDR3 coding DNA: TGTGCCCTGACCTCTGAGGGTGGGCAGCCCCAGCATTTT.

The CDR3 nucleotides are TGCGCCAGCAGCCAAGACAAGGGGGGCTTTGCTGGAAACACCATATATTTT. This translates into CASSQDKGGFAGNTIYF. The gene calls are TRBV4-1 and TRBJ1-3, with D maybe TRBD1 (6 bases). Per germline, CDR1 MGHRA and CDR2 YSYEKL. The CDR3 is 17 amino acids. Trimming stripped 0 bases from V and 2 bases from J, with 14 bases between.

The chain has TRBV30 and TRBJ1-1, with D tentatively TRBD1 (6 bases). The CDR3 totals 15 residues. From germline, CDR1 is GTSNPN and CDR2 SVGIG (reference sequence). With 1 base removed from V and 0 bases from J, the gap between germline ends came to 12 bases. CDR3 in amino acids: CAWSAQGTVNTEAFF. As DNA, the CDR3 is TGTGCCTGGAGTGCCCAGGGGACTGTGAACACTGAAGCTTTCTTT. The whole variable domain, filled in from reference TRBV30 and TRBJ1-1, reads SQTIHQWPATLVQPVGSPLSLECTVEGTSNPNLYWYRQAAGRGLQLLFYSVGIGQISSEVPQNLSASRPQDRQFILSSKKLLLSDSGFYLCAWSAQGTVNTEAFFGQGTRLTVV.

CDR3 coding DNA: TGCGCCAGCAGCTTGGGGACAGGGTCGAAACTGTTTTTT. The encoded protein is CASSLGTGSKLFF. The rearrangement joins TRBV5-1 to TRBJ1-4, with 8 bases aligning to TRBD1. The junction had 3 bases not matched to a gene; V was cut back by 0 bases and J by 11 bases. The CDR3 sequence is 13 residues long. Germline V gene lookup returns CDR1 SGHRS and CDR2 YFSETQ.

The chain employs TRBV5-4 and TRBJ2-2, with TRBD1 identical over 11 bases. The V gene's germline CDR1 is SGHNT and CDR2 YYREEE (reference sequence). V lost 4 bases and J lost 5; bases outside the gene matches: 4. CDR3 size: 15 residues. CDR3 bases: TGTGCCAGCAGCCCGGACAGGGGGCCAACCGGGGAGCTGTTTTTT. Residues: CASSPDRGPTGELFF.

The chain employs TRBV5-1 and TRBJ2-2; D gene uncertain. The V gene's germline CDR1 is SGHRS and CDR2 YFSETQ. The CDR3 spans 15 residues. Trimming took 2 bases from V and 0 from J, leaving 8 bases between them. This CDR3 reads CASSLVPSNTGELFF. The CDR3 bases are TGCGCCAGCAGCTTAGTTCCATCGAACACCGGGGAGCTGTTTTTT.

DNA of the CDR3: TGTGCCAGCAGCGTAGCTCTGGTAGCGGGGGACAATGAGCAGTTCTTC. Its protein is CASSVALVAGDNEQFF. This chain uses TRBV9 with TRBJ2-1; 9 bases fit TRBD2. The trim removed 0 bases at V and 5 bases at J, leaving 6 bases unmatched. The CDR3 length is 16 residues. Germline V gene sequence: CDR1 SGDLS, CDR2 YYNGEE.

The genes are TRBV5-1 and TRBJ2-6; D might be TRBD1 (5 bases). The CDR3 runs to 15 residues. V lost 1 base, J lost 3 bases, and 8 bases lay in between. The germline V gene encodes CDR1 SGHRS and CDR2 YFSETQ. The CDR3 sequence is CASSLRTRGANVLTF. For the CDR3, the DNA is TGCGCCAGCAGCTTGAGGACACGTGGGGCCAACGTCCTGACTTTC.

J is TRBJ1-3 and V is TRBV18; weak D call: TRBD1 (6 bases). CDR3 length: 13 amino acids. CDR1 is KGHSH and CDR2 is LQKENI in the germline V gene. V was clipped by 4 bases and J by 8 bases, with 12 bases between them. DNA of the CDR3: TGTGCCAGCTCACGGACAGACCTGGACACCATATATTTT. Amino acids: CASSRTDLDTIYF.